This is a list of T cell receptor beta chains from one sample in a study of blood T cell repertoires in COVID-19. Repertoires were generated with immunoSEQ multiplex PCR, while TCRdb's copy carries only in-frame clones and drops some. Among 200,000 to 250,000 clones, around 82% were seen once, and the ten largest hold 4.8%. Sequencing used PBMCs or T cells enriched from blood (not recorded which). These receptors were taken from a woman aged 45-60 years who had been exposed to COVID-19. CDR3s leave out the opening cysteine and the closing phenylalanine or tryptophan. A D gene is named only where the DNA matches it firmly.

j_gene	d_gene	v_gene	CDR3aa
TRBJ1-2	TRBD1	TRBV6-5	ASSYLKTGNGYT
TRBJ1-5	NA	TRBV2	ASRGVRQDQPQH
TRBJ1-2	NA	TRBV27	ASSFRGAGGYT
TRBJ2-1	NA	TRBV6-2/TRBV6-3	ASSPTTLVYNEQF
TRBJ1-3	NA	TRBV6-2/TRBV6-3	ASSPYRLHSGNTIY
TRBJ1-6	NA	TRBV19	ASSTTWGGNSPLH
TRBJ1-6	TRBD1	TRBV30	AWSLTQGANSPLH
TRBJ1-3	NA	TRBV2	ASSVERSGNTIY
TRBJ2-5	NA	TRBV19	ASTQGAGAGGETQY
TRBJ1-6	TRBD1	TRBV4-3	ASSQVVPTTGVHSPLH
TRBJ1-1	NA	TRBV7-2	ASSLRMGHEAF
TRBJ2-3	NA	TRBV7-6	ASSQGYSSTDTQY
TRBJ2-1	NA	TRBV18	ASSDQGGINEQF
TRBJ2-1	NA	TRBV3-1/TRBV3-2	ASSLSTRGYNEQF
TRBJ2-2	TRBD2	TRBV5-1	ASSLSAGGPPANTGELF
TRBJ2-6	NA	TRBV6-6	ASSPTPPGNSGANVLT
TRBJ1-1	NA	TRBV30	AWGAMNTEAF
TRBJ2-7	TRBD1	TRBV7-8	ASSFTGTGVYEQY
TRBJ2-7	TRBD2	TRBV6-5	ASSYPGRAHEQY
TRBJ2-3	TRBD1	TRBV7-2	ASSLRGGWGTDTQY
TRBJ2-7	NA	TRBV4-1	ASSQAFGGLYEQY
TRBJ1-5	NA	TRBV5-6	ASSLASGRLTNQPQH
TRBJ2-1	NA	TRBV24-1	ATSDSKRGGVNEQF
TRBJ2-4	TRBD1	TRBV2	ASSGQGNNIQY
TRBJ2-5	TRBD2	TRBV7-7	ASTPGLASRGQETQY
TRBJ1-2	NA	TRBV28	ASSFGGGYGYT
TRBJ1-4	NA	TRBV11-2	ASSSTRNVGEKLF
TRBJ1-1	NA	TRBV7-3	ASSFPGGEAF
TRBJ1-1	TRBD1	TRBV19	ASSQGTEAF
TRBJ1-1	NA	TRBV18	ASSPRGGQGTEAF
TRBJ1-2	NA	TRBV20-1	SASGRAGASLANYGYT
TRBJ2-7	NA	TRBV19	ASSFSGGRGEQY
TRBJ1-1	NA	TRBV7-9	ASSLSDKTEAF